The text below deals with one T cell receptor beta chain. Its antigen is not known. The sample comes from a study of response to subunit inactivated influenza vaccine. Study-wide results and limits: Authors suggested each seasonal influenza vaccination recruits few new T cells.

The CDR3 covers 15 residues. Deletions cut 3 bases from V and 3 bases from J, with 15 bases between. CDR1 is SGHTA and CDR2 is FQGNSA in the germline V gene. In TCRdb, the RT-PCR reads were re-called with MiXCR into one record per CDR3 protein. The repertoire holds 860,000 or so distinct CDR3 sequences, around 21% seen once, with more than 8.5% in the top ten. The rearrangement uses TRBV7-2 and TRBJ2-7; weak D call: TRBD2 (6 bases). The material sequenced was PBMCs from blood, taken roughly 5 days after vaccination. This clonotype originated in a man aged 45 to 65 who received an inactivated influenza vaccine. This CDR3 is CASSFFGGASYEQYF. In DNA, the CDR3 is TGTGCCAGCAGCTTTTTCGGAGGGGCGAGCTACGAGCAGTACTTC.